This is a list of T cell receptor beta chains from one sample in a study of OX40 agonist ivuxolimab in advanced cancers. Generated by immunoSEQ multiplex PCR, the TCRdb table keeps only in-frame clones and is missing some. The table includes about 82,000 clones, 85% to 90% detected once. This specimen consisted of CD4+ or CD8+ T cells sorted from blood, obtained in a trial of the OX40 agonist ivuxolimab. The receptors were gathered from an adult with an advanced solid tumor such as melanoma, head and neck, liver or kidney cancer. The CDR3 runs from the conserved cysteine through the conserved F or W. A D gene is named only where the DNA matches it firmly. Some rows mark clone size as missing; the rest say once, few, many or name a class of expanded clone.

D: NA; V: TRBV6-5; J: TRBJ2-1; size: NA; DNA: TGTGCCAGCAGTCGCGAGCGGGAGCAGTTCTTC; CDR3: CASSREREQFF
D: NA; V: TRBV4-3; J: TRBJ1-4; size: NA; DNA: TGCGCCAGCAGCCAAGATGTGGGGGCGGACACTAATGAAAAACTGTTTTTT; CDR3: CASSQDVGADTNEKLFF
D: NA; V: TRBV18; J: TRBJ1-2; size: NA; DNA: TGTGCCAGCTCACCAGGGGTGGGTGGCTACACCTTC; CDR3: CASSPGVGGYTF
D: NA; V: TRBV5-4; J: TRBJ1-4; size: NA; DNA: TGTGCCAGCAGCCGAGAGGGTGCTGGTGAAAAACTGTTTTTT; CDR3: CASSREGAGEKLFF
D: NA; V: TRBV5-4; J: TRBJ2-1; size: NA; DNA: TGTGCCAGCAGCACGGACTATGAGCAGTTCTTC; CDR3: CASSTDYEQFF
D: NA; V: TRBV11-3; J: TRBJ2-1; size: NA; DNA: TGTGCCAGCAGCTTAGAATCCGGCTTGCTAGATGAGCAGTTCTTC; CDR3: CASSLESGLLDEQFF
D: TRBD2; V: TRBV10-3; J: TRBJ2-1; size: once; DNA: TGTGCCATCAGTGTTCTAGCGGGAGGGAATGAGCAGTTCTTC; CDR3: CAISVLAGGNEQFF
D: NA; V: TRBV7-2; J: TRBJ2-7; size: few; DNA: TGTGCCAGCACCTCGCGGCCGAGTGGGAGCGAGCAGTACTTC; CDR3: CASTSRPSGSEQYF
D: NA; V: TRBV5-1; J: TRBJ2-3; size: NA; DNA: TGCGCCAGCAGCTCGGAGGGAGGACGGGATACGCAGTATTTT; CDR3: CASSSEGGRDTQYF
D: TRBD2; V: TRBV5-4; J: TRBJ2-2; size: NA; DNA: TGTGCCAGCAGCCCTTCGAATGGACTAGCGGGCGTTCGTACCGGGGAGCTGTTTTTT; CDR3: CASSPSNGLAGVRTGELFF
D: NA; V: TRBV15; J: TRBJ2-1; size: NA; DNA: TGTGCCACCAGCAGAGATCGGGCAGTTTACAATGAGCAGTTCTTC; CDR3: CATSRDRAVYNEQFF
D: TRBD2; V: TRBV11-3; J: TRBJ2-7; size: few; DNA: TGTGCCAGCAGCTTAGGGTTTAGCGGGAGGGAGTACGAGCAGTACTTC; CDR3: CASSLGFSGREYEQYF
D: NA; V: TRBV5-1; J: TRBJ1-1; size: NA; DNA: TGCGCCAGCAGCGGAGGACAGACCAGGGACACTGAAGCTTTCTTT; CDR3: CASSGGQTRDTEAFF
D: NA; V: TRBV7-9; J: TRBJ2-5; size: NA; DNA: TGTGCCAGCAGCTTAGGGGACACAAAAGAGACCCAGTACTTC; CDR3: CASSLGDTKETQYF
D: NA; V: TRBV10-2; J: TRBJ2-3; size: NA; DNA: TGCGCCAGCGGGAGCAGCACAGATACGCAGTATTTT; CDR3: CASGSSTDTQYF
D: NA; V: TRBV15; J: TRBJ2-5; size: NA; DNA: TGTGCCACCCGGGGACGGCAAGAGACCCAGTACTTC; CDR3: CATRGRQETQYF
D: NA; V: TRBV30; J: TRBJ1-1; size: NA; DNA: TGTGCCTGGAGGCTTCCCAGGGACGGAGACACTGAAGCTTTCTTT; CDR3: CAWRLPRDGDTEAFF
D: NA; V: TRBV30; J: TRBJ2-4; size: once; DNA: TGTGCCTGGAGTGCCACGGGGGTCCAGTACTTC; CDR3: CAWSATGVQYF
D: NA; V: TRBV7-3; J: TRBJ2-2; size: NA; DNA: TGTGCCAGCAGCTCCCCGACAGTGAACACCGGGGAGCTGTTTTTT; CDR3: CASSSPTVNTGELFF
D: NA; V: TRBV7-3; J: TRBJ2-3; size: once; DNA: TGTGCCAGCAGCTTAGGCCCCAATGTTTCACCAGATACGCAGTATTTT; CDR3: CASSLGPNVSPDTQYF
D: NA; V: TRBV5-5; J: TRBJ1-3; size: few; DNA: TGTGCCAGCAGCCCTGAAGCTGCCACCATATATTTT; CDR3: CASSPEAATIYF
D: NA; V: TRBV7-2; J: TRBJ2-1; size: NA; DNA: TGTGCCAGCAGTCCCGGCCTTAGCTCCTACAATGAGCAGTTCTTC; CDR3: CASSPGLSSYNEQFF
D: TRBD2; V: TRBV10-1; J: TRBJ2-2; size: NA; DNA: TGCGCCAGCAGTGAGTCCCCCGGACTAGCGGGAGGGCCTATAACCGGGGAGCTGTTTTTT; CDR3: CASSESPGLAGGPITGELFF
D: NA; V: TRBV28; J: TRBJ1-4; size: once; DNA: TGTGCCAGCACCCTATATCGGGGGCGGGGCGAAAAACTGTTTTTT; CDR3: CASTLYRGRGEKLFF
D: NA; V: TRBV15; J: TRBJ2-7; size: NA; DNA: TGTGCCACCAGCAGAGGTGGGAGGATATACGAGCAGTACTTC; CDR3: CATSRGGRIYEQYF
D: NA; V: TRBV5-1; J: TRBJ1-6; size: NA; DNA: TGCGCCAGCAGCCCGTCGGGCCCTTATAATTCACCCCTCCACTTT; CDR3: CASSPSGPYNSPLHF
D: NA; V: TRBV6-5; J: TRBJ2-3; size: few; DNA: TGTGCCAGCAGTCGCCCGGGGGCACTCACAGATACGCAGTATTTT; CDR3: CASSRPGALTDTQYF
D: TRBD2; V: TRBV29-1; J: TRBJ2-7; size: NA; DNA: TGCAGCGTTGGTACTAGCGGTAACTACGAGCAGTACTTC; CDR3: CSVGTSGNYEQYF
D: NA; V: TRBV5-1; J: TRBJ2-4; size: NA; DNA: TGCGCCAGCAGCTTGAATGGGCGGGCTGTTAACATTCAGTACTTC; CDR3: CASSLNGRAVNIQYF
D: TRBD2; V: TRBV27; J: TRBJ2-2; size: NA; DNA: TGTGCCAGCAGTCGGGGGAGGGGAGCCGGGGAGCTGTTTTTT; CDR3: CASSRGRGAGELFF
D: NA; V: TRBV25-1; J: TRBJ1-6; size: NA; DNA: TGTGCCAGCAGTGAGGCAGAGACGCTTTCACCCCTCCACTTT; CDR3: CASSEAETLSPLHF
D: NA; V: TRBV5-1; J: TRBJ2-2; size: NA; DNA: TGCGCCAGCAGCCCCTCCGCAGGGAACACCGGGGAGCTGTTTTTT; CDR3: CASSPSAGNTGELFF
D: NA; V: TRBV27; J: TRBJ1-2; size: NA; DNA: TGTGCCAGCAGTTTAGACAGGCGCTATGGCTACACCTTC; CDR3: CASSLDRRYGYTF
D: TRBD2; V: TRBV29-1; J: TRBJ2-7; size: NA; DNA: TGCAGCGTTCGTCTAGCGGGCCCGGGGGAGCAGTACTTC; CDR3: CSVRLAGPGEQYF
D: NA; V: TRBV6-1; J: TRBJ2-5; size: NA; DNA: TGTGCCAGCAGTGAAAGACTAGGGGCGCTCCAAGAGACCCAGTACTTC; CDR3: CASSERLGALQETQYF
D: NA; V: TRBV20-1; J: TRBJ2-5; size: NA; DNA: TGCAGCTGGGGGGAGGAGACCCAGTACTTC; CDR3: CSWGEETQYF
D: TRBD2; V: TRBV9; J: TRBJ2-2; size: NA; DNA: TGTGCCAGCAGCGCCACCCGGGGGGGAAGGAACACCGGGGAGCTGTTTTTT; CDR3: CASSATRGGRNTGELFF
D: NA; V: TRBV6-5; J: TRBJ1-1; size: NA; DNA: TGTGCCAGCAGTCTCGGACTCCAAGGGACTGAAGCTTTCTTT; CDR3: CASSLGLQGTEAFF
D: TRBD1; V: TRBV7-3; J: TRBJ2-5; size: NA; DNA: TGTGCCAGCAGCCATGGGGACAGGGAGGGAGAGACCCAGTACTTC; CDR3: CASSHGDREGETQYF
D: TRBD1; V: TRBV5-1; J: TRBJ1-5; size: NA; DNA: TGCGCCAGCAGCTTGGTCCCGGGACAGGGACAGCCCCAGCATTTT; CDR3: CASSLVPGQGQPQHF
D: NA; V: TRBV30; J: TRBJ2-5; size: NA; DNA: TGTGCCTGGAGCGCCGGACGGGAGACCCAGTACTTC; CDR3: CAWSAGRETQYF
D: NA; V: TRBV6-4; J: TRBJ2-7; size: NA; DNA: TGTGCCAGCAGTGTCGAGCAAGGCTACGAGCAGTACTTC; CDR3: CASSVEQGYEQYF
D: NA; V: TRBV7-2; J: TRBJ2-1; size: NA; DNA: TGTGCCAGCAGCTTACCCAGCCCTAGAAGGGGTTACAATGAGCAGTTCTTC; CDR3: CASSLPSPRRGYNEQFF
D: TRBD1; V: TRBV27; J: TRBJ2-7; size: NA; DNA: TGTGCCAGCGGAAGACAGGGGGGTCCCTACGAGCAGTACTTC; CDR3: CASGRQGGPYEQYF
D: NA; V: TRBV7-9; J: TRBJ1-5; size: NA; DNA: TGTGCCAGCAGCTTTGGCCTCGGGACCCAGCATTTT; CDR3: CASSFGLGTQHF
D: NA; V: TRBV5-1; J: TRBJ2-2; size: NA; DNA: TGCGCCAGCAGCGAGGTCCCTCGGAACGGGGAGCTGTTTTTT; CDR3: CASSEVPRNGELFF
D: TRBD1; V: TRBV5-1; J: TRBJ2-7; size: once; DNA: TGCGCCAGCAGCTCTTCCGGGACAGGGATCCACGAGCAGTACTTC; CDR3: CASSSSGTGIHEQYF
D: TRBD2; V: TRBV6-6; J: TRBJ2-7; size: NA; DNA: TGTGCCAGCAGTTACGGACTAGCGGGATCCGTAGAGCAGTACTTC; CDR3: CASSYGLAGSVEQYF
D: NA; V: TRBV7-2; J: TRBJ1-2; size: once; DNA: TGTGCCAGCAGCCCCCCGGGAGACGGGAACTATGGCTACACCTTC; CDR3: CASSPPGDGNYGYTF
D: NA; V: TRBV7-2; J: TRBJ2-1; size: NA; DNA: TGTGCCAGCAGCTTAACTCAGGGAACCGGCTACAATGAGCAGTTCTTC; CDR3: CASSLTQGTGYNEQFF
D: NA; V: TRBV7-2; J: TRBJ1-1; size: NA; DNA: TGTGCCAGCAGCTCGTCCAGCTTGAACACTGAAGCTTTCTTT; CDR3: CASSSSSLNTEAFF
D: NA; V: TRBV29-1; J: TRBJ1-5; size: once; DNA: TGCAGCGCTTTACTGGCATACAATCAGCCCCAGCATTTT; CDR3: CSALLAYNQPQHF
D: TRBD1; V: TRBV10-3; J: TRBJ1-3; size: NA; DNA: TGTGCCATCAGCCCCCATCCCGGGACAGGGGTAGACACCATATATTTT; CDR3: CAISPHPGTGVDTIYF
D: NA; V: TRBV4-1; J: TRBJ1-5; size: NA; DNA: TGCGCCAGCAGCCTTACAGGGTCCAATCAGCCCCAGCATTTT; CDR3: CASSLTGSNQPQHF
D: TRBD2; V: TRBV28; J: TRBJ2-5; size: NA; DNA: TGTGCCAGCAGTCATTGGGCTAGCGGGAGGGGAAGGCAAGAGACCCAGTACTTC; CDR3: CASSHWASGRGRQETQYF
D: NA; V: TRBV5-4; J: TRBJ2-7; size: NA; DNA: TGTGCCAGCAGCCTGGGACGGAGCTCCTACGAGCAGTACTTC; CDR3: CASSLGRSSYEQYF
D: TRBD1; V: TRBV6-1; J: TRBJ1-1; size: NA; DNA: TGTGCCAGCAGAGTGACAGGGCGCAACACTGAAGCTTTCTTT; CDR3: CASRVTGRNTEAFF
D: NA; V: TRBV11-3; J: TRBJ2-5; size: NA; DNA: TGTGCCAGCAGCTTCGACCGACAAGAGACCCAGTACTTC; CDR3: CASSFDRQETQYF
D: NA; V: TRBV9; J: TRBJ2-6; size: NA; DNA: TGTGCCAGCAGCGTGGCATCTGGGGCCAACGTCCTGACTTTC; CDR3: CASSVASGANVLTF